Presented here are 20 T cell receptor beta chains from one specimen sequenced in a study of shared clonotypes between healthy human individuals (dated by TCRdb to 2020 to 2022). Receptor libraries were prepared by the immunoSEQ multiplex PCR assay. In its TCRdb copy, this immuneACCESS table keeps in-frame sequences only and misses some clones. Where compared with another copy, unresolved V genes explain less than half of these, and the others have no known cause. For this sample the table gives about 2.4 million clones, of which around nine tenths were detected only once. Roughly 0.13% of the sample is taken by the ten largest. Sequencing was carried out using naive CD4+ T cells sorted from blood. The sample's cell subset or site label, in plain terms: CD45RA+ positively selected. The receptor set was obtained from a man between 18 and 35 years old in good health.

A note on this clone: Other DNA sequences in the sample encode the same CDR3. The chain carries TRBV30 and TRBJ2-5, with D hard to call. The V and J ends lost 2 bases and 1 base respectively, with 8 bases between them. CDR1 is GTSNPN, CDR2 SVGIG, per germline (reference sequence). This CDR3 contains 13 residues. The CDR3 DNA follows: TGTGCCTGGAGTCGGCAGGCCCAAGAGACCCAGTACTTC. It is translated as CAWSRQAQETQYF.

The rearrangement links TRBV7-2 to TRBJ2-5; 8 bases are shared with TRBD2. In germline, CDR1 is SGHTA, CDR2 FQGNSA. J lost 1 base, V lost 4 bases, and 5 bases had no gene match. The CDR3 extends over 15 amino acids. The CDR3 nucleotides are TGTGCCAGCAGCTCCTTAGCGGGGAGCCAAGAGACCCAGTACTTC. Protein: CASSSLAGSQETQYF.

The chain uses TRBV7-8 and TRBJ1-5; D may be TRBD1 (5 bases). This CDR3 is 14 amino acids long. V was shortened by 0 bases and J by 5 bases, with 8 bases between the two germline ends. Per the germline V gene, CDR1 is SGHVS and CDR2 is FQNEAQ. The CDR3 region has the DNA TGTGCCAGCAGCTTAGCCGGGACCTATCAGCCCCAGCATTTT. Protein product: CASSLAGTYQPQHF.

The V call is TRBV2, the J call TRBJ1-2; maybe TRBD1 (5 bases). The germline V gene has CDR1 SNHLY and CDR2 FYNNEI. The CDR3 contains 14 residues. Deletions cut 4 bases from V and 2 bases from J, with 11 bases between. The CDR3 DNA reads TGTGCCAGCAGTGGGCCCGGGACGAACTATGGCTACACCTTC. It yields the protein CASSGPGTNYGYTF.

With regard to this clone: Other DNA sequences within the sample encode an identical CDR3. V and J are TRBV2 and TRBJ2-7, with D possibly matching TRBD2 (6 bases). The CDR3 runs to 13 residues. V was pared by 3 bases and J by 6 bases, with 12 bases between. CDR1 and CDR2 (germline): SNHLY, FYNNEI. CDR3 sequence (DNA): TGTGCCAGCAGTGAGGAGGGCGTGGGCGAGCAGTACTTC. Residues: CASSEEGVGEQYF.

V usage is TRBV6-4 and J usage is TRBJ2-1; D gene unclear. Per the germline V gene, CDR1 is MRHNA and CDR2 is SNTAGT. V was shortened by 0 bases and J by 0 bases, with 15 bases between the two germline ends. CDR3 length: 18 residues. CDR3: CASSDSIALKSSYNEQFF. Written as DNA, the CDR3 is TGTGCCAGCAGTGACTCGATCGCCCTGAAGAGCTCCTACAATGAGCAGTTCTTC.

Points on this clone: One end of the junction fails to match germline, which may point to a read error. The J gene is TRBJ1-6, the V gene TRBV10-3; unclear D gene. This CDR3 has 12 amino acids. Germline CDR1 ENHRY, CDR2 SYGVKD. The CDR3 DNA follows: TGTGCCATCAGTGAGTTGGATTCGCCCCTCCACTTT. This translates into CAISELDSPLHF.

The chain combines TRBV10-1 with TRBJ1-4, with D tentatively TRBD1 (5 bases). This CDR3 region has 15 residues. V was trimmed by 0 bases and J by 3 bases, leaving 8 bases between them. Germline-derived CDR1 and CDR2 are WNHNN and SYGVQD (reference sequence). The CDR3 coding sequence is TGCGCCAGCAGTGAGTCGGGGGGATCTAATGAAAAACTGTTTTTT. Encoded protein: CASSESGGSNEKLFF.

This clone was found once. The chain employs TRBV5-6 and TRBJ2-3, with 8 bases lining up with TRBD1. CDR1 SGHDT and CDR2 YYEEEE come from the germline V gene. This CDR3 region has 15 residues. Trimming removed 4 bases from V and 3 bases from J; junction bases left unmatched: 7. CDR3 nucleotides: TGTGCCAGCAGCCCCTGGACAGGGCAGACAGATACGCAGTATTTT. Its translation: CASSPWTGQTDTQYF. The complete variable domain, with remaining parts taken from reference TRBV5-6 and TRBJ2-3, reads DAGVTQSPTHLIKTRGQQVTLRCSPKSGHDTVSWYQQALGQGPQFIFQYYEEEERQRGNFPDRFSGHQFPNYSSELNVNALLLGDSALYLCASSPWTGQTDTQYFGPGTRLTVL.

Details on this clone: Other nucleotide sequences in the sample specify the same CDR3. V usage is TRBV7-3 and J usage is TRBJ1-6; 7 positions agree with TRBD1. The CDR3 extends over 14 amino acids. After removal of 5 bases from V and 7 bases from J, the junction contained 5 bases not matched to a gene. The germline CDR1 and CDR2 sequences are SGHTA and FQGTGA. Here the CDR3 DNA reads TGTGCCAGCAGCCAGGGACAGCCCAATTCACCCCTCCACTTT. It encodes CASSQGQPNSPLHF.

This rearrangement joins TRBV10-1 to TRBJ2-3, with D uncertain. Germline CDR1 and CDR2: WNHNN and SYGVQD (reference sequence). The CDR3 sequence is 14 residues long. The germline V and J ends were trimmed by 6 bases and 0 bases, with 10 bases remaining between them. The CDR3: CASRKDTSTDTQYF. In DNA form, the CDR3 reads TGCGCCAGCAGAAAAGATACTAGCACAGATACGCAGTATTTT.

The chain uses TRBV13 and TRBJ2-5, with 10 bases aligning to TRBD1. With the DNA end fitting TRBJ2-7 better, the J assignment may be wrong. CDR3 length equals 14 residues. Germline values: CDR1 PRHDT, CDR2 FYEKMQ (reference sequence). CDR3 coding DNA: TGTGCCAGCAGCTGGACAGGGGGTAGCGACGAGCAGTACTTC. Translating it yields CASSWTGGSDEQYF.

This rearrangement joins TRBV19 to TRBJ1-6; the match to TRBD1 covers 9 bases. V lost 8 bases to trimming and J lost 13 bases; unmatched junction nucleotides: 6. The CDR3 runs 12 residues. Germline values: CDR1 LNHDA, CDR2 SQIVND (reference sequence). DNA for the CDR3: TGTGCCAGTGGACAGGGGTTTTCCCCCCTCCACTTT. Translation gives CASGQGFSPLHF.

This clone was detected only once. The rearrangement links TRBV27 to TRBJ2-5, with 7 positions matching TRBD1. The V gene end was trimmed by 5 bases and the J gene end by 1 base; junction bases not matched to a gene: 7. The germline gives CDR1 MNHEY, CDR2 SMNVEV (reference sequence). The CDR3 has 15 residues. CDR3 amino acids: CASSHWGQSQETQYF. CDR3 DNA: TGTGCCAGCAGTCACTGGGGACAGAGCCAAGAGACCCAGTACTTC.

On this clone itself: One end of the junction does not line up with germline, which may come from a read error. This rearrangement joins TRBV7-2 to TRBJ2-7, with TRBD2 matching over 10 bases. The CDR3 loop spans 17 amino acids. Per germline, CDR1 SGHTA and CDR2 FQGNSA. CDR3: CAGSLEPFLAGAYEQYF. The CDR3 nucleotides are TGTGCCGGCAGCTTAGAACCCTTTCTAGCGGGGGCCTACGAGCAGTACTTC.

This chain connects TRBV6-5 to TRBJ2-7, with D perhaps matching TRBD1 or TRBD2 (6 bases each). The V and J ends lost 2 bases and 0 bases respectively, with 11 bases between them. The CDR3 runs to 15 residues. Germline values: CDR1 MNHEY, CDR2 SVGAGI. As DNA, the CDR3 is TGTGCCAGCAGTTACGGGCGGGACACCTCCTACGAGCAGTACTTC. It codes for CASSYGRDTSYEQYF.

The table lists this clone with a few counts. The CDR3 coding sequence is TGTGCCAGTAGGGGCAGGGTTTTCCAGCCCCAGCATTTT. This gives the protein CASRGRVFQPQHF. The V call is TRBV19, the J call TRBJ1-5, with D maybe TRBD1 (5 bases). Trimming removed 6 bases from V and 7 bases from J, with 13 bases in between. This CDR3 is 13 amino acids long. Germline CDR1 and CDR2: LNHDA and SQIVND (reference sequence).

The table lists this clone with a few counts. Here the CDR3 DNA reads TGTGCCTGGAGGCGACTCAGACAGGAGCCCCAGCATTTT. Protein product: CAWRRLRQEPQHF. The gene calls are TRBV30 and TRBJ1-5; the D gene is possibly TRBD1 (6 bases). This CDR3 contains 13 residues. Trimming cost V 3 bases and J 8 bases, with 14 bases left between them. Germline assignment: CDR1 GTSNPN and CDR2 SVGIG (reference sequence).

The chain links TRBV6-5 to TRBJ2-1; tentative D call: TRBD1 (7 bases). Germline V gene lookup returns CDR1 MNHEY and CDR2 SVGAGI. The CDR3 has 14 residues. V was shortened by 6 bases and J by 4 bases, with 13 bases between the two germline ends. CDR3 residues: CASSSGGIYNEQFF. The CDR3 nucleotides read TGTGCCAGCAGCTCAGGGGGGATTTACAATGAGCAGTTCTTC.

The CDR3 spells CASSALGPGTDTQYF. CDR3 nucleotide sequence: TGTGCCAGCAGCGCCTTGGGGCCTGGCACAGATACGCAGTATTTT. The chain couples TRBV11-1 to TRBJ2-3; TRBD1 might be the D (5 bases). CDR1 is SGHAT and CDR2 is FQDESV in the germline V gene (reference sequence). CDR3 size: 15 residues. Trimming took off 5 bases at V and 1 base at J, with 13 bases between the two ends.